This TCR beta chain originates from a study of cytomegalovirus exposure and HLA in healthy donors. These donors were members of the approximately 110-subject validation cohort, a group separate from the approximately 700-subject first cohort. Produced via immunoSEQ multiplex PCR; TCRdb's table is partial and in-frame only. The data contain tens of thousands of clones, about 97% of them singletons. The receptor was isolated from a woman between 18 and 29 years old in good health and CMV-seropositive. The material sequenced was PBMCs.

CDR3 residues: CASNRGAYGYTF. CDR3 DNA: TGTGCCAGTAACCGGGGGGCGTATGGCTACACCTTC. The V call is TRBV7-9, the J call TRBJ1-2; TRBD1 is a possible D gene (6 bases). Germline V gene sequence: CDR1 SEHNR, CDR2 FQNEAQ (reference sequence). V shed 9 bases and J shed 5 bases, with 13 bases lying between them. The CDR3 contains 12 residues.